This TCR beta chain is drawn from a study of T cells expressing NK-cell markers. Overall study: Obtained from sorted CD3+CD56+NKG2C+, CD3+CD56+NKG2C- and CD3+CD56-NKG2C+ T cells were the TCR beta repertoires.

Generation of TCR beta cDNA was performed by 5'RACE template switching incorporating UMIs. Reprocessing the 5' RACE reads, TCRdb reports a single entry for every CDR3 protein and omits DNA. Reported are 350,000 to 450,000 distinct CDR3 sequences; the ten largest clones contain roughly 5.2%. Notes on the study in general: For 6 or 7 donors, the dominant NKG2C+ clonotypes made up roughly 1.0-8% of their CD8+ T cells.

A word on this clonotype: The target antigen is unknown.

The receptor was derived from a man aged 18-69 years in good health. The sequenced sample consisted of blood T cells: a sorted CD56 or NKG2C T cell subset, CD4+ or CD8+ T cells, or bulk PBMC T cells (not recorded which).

CDR3 protein: CASSPQQGEDTEAFF. The J gene is TRBJ1-1, the V gene TRBV18; TCRdb calls TRBD1, which cannot be checked without DNA. CDR3 length: 15 amino acids. Germline V CDR1 and CDR2: KGHSH, LQKENI.